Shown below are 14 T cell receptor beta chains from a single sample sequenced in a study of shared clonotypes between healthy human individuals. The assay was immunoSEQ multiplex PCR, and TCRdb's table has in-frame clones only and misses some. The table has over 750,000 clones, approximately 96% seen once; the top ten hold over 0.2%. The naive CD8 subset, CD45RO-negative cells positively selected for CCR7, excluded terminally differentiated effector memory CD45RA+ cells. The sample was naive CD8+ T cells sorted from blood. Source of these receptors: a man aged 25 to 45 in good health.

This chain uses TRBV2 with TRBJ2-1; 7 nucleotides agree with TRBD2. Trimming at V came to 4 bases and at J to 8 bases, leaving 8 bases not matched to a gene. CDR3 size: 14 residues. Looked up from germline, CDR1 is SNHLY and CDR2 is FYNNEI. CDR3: CASSVRERAHEQFF. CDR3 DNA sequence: TGTGCCAGCAGTGTGCGGGAGAGGGCTCATGAGCAGTTCTTC.

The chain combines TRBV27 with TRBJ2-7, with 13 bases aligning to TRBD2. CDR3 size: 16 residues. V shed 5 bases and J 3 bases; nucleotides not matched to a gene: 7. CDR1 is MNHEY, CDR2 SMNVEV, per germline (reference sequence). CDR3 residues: CASSLTSGGPIYEQYF. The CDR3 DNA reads TGTGCCAGCAGTCTGACTAGCGGGGGGCCGATCTACGAGCAGTACTTC.

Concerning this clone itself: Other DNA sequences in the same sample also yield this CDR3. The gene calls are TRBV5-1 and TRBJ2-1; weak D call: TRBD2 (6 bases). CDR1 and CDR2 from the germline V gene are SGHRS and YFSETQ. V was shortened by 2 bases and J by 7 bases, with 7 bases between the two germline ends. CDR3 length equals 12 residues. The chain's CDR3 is CASSFGGNEQFF. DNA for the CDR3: TGCGCCAGCAGCTTTGGAGGGAATGAGCAGTTCTTC. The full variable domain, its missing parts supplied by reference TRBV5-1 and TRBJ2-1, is KAGVTQTPRYLIKTRGQQVTLSCSPISGHRSVSWYQQTPGQGLQFLFEYFSETQRNKGNFPGRFSGRQFSNSRSEMNVSTLELGDSALYLCASSFGGNEQFFGPGTRLTVL.

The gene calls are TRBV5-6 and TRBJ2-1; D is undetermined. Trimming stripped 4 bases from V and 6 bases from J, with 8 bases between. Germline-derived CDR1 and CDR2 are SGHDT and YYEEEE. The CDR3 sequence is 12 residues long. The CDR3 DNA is TGTGCCAGCAGCCCCCGCACCAATGAGCAGTTCTTC. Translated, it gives CASSPRTNEQFF.

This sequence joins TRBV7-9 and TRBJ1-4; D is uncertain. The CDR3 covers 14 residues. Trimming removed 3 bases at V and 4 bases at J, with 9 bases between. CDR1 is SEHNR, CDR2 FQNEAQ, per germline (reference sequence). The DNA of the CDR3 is TGTGCCAGCAGCTTGGGAGACCTTAATGAAAAACTGTTTTTT. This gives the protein CASSLGDLNEKLFF.

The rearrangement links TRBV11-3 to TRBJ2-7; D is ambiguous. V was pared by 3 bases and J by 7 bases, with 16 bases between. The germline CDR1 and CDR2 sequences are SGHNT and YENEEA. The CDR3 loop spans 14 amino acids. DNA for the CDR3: TGTGCCAGCAGCTTTCCCCTCAAATCTAAGGAGCAGTACTTC. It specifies CASSFPLKSKEQYF.

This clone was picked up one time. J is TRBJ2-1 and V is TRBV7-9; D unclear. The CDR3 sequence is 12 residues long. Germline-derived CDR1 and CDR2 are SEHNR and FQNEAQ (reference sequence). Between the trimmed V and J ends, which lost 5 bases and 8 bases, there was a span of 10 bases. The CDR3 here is CASSRSVYEQFF. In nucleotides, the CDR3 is TGTGCCAGCAGCCGGTCGGTATATGAGCAGTTCTTC.

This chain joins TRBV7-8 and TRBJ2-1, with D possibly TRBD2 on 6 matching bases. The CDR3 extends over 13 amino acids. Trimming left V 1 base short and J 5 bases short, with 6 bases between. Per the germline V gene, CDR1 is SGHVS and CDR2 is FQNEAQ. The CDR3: CASSLGTNNEQFF. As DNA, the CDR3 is TGTGCCAGCAGCTTAGGGACTAACAATGAGCAGTTCTTC.

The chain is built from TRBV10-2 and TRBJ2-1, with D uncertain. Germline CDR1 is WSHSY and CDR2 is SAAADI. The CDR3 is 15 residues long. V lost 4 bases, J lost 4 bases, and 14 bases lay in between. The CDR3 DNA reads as TGCGCCAGCAGTGTGCCTGATAGGCGGTACAATGAGCAGTTCTTC. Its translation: CASSVPDRRYNEQFF.

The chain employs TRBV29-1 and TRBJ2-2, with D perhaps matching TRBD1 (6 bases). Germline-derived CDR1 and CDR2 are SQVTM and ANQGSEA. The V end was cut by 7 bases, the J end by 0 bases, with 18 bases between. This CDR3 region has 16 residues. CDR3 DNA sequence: TGCAGCGCAAACCTGGGGGCGCGGACGAACACCGGGGAGCTGTTTTTT. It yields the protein CSANLGARTNTGELFF.

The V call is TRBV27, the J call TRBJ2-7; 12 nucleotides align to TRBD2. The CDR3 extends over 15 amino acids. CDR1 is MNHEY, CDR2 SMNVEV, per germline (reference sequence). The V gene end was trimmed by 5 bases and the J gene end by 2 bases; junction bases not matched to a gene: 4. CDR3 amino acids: CASSPTSGSPYEQYF. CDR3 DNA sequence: TGTGCCAGCAGTCCGACTAGCGGGAGCCCCTACGAGCAGTACTTC.

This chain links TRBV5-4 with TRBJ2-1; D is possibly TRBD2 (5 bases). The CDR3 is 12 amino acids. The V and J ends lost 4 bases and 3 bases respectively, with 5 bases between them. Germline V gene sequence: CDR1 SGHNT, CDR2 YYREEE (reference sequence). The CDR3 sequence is CASSRGYNEQFF. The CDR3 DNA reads TGTGCCAGCAGCCGGGGCTACAATGAGCAGTTCTTC.

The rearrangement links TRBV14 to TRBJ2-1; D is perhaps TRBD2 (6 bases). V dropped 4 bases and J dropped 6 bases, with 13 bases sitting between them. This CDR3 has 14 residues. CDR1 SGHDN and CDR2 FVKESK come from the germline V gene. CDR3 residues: CASSRRDWPNEQFF. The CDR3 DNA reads TGTGCCAGCAGCCGTCGGGACTGGCCCAATGAGCAGTTCTTC.

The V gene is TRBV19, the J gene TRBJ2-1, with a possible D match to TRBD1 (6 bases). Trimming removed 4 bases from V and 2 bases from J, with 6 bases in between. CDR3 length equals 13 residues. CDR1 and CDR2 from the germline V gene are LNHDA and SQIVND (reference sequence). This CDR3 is CASSRTAYNEQFF. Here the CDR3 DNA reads TGTGCCAGTAGTAGGACAGCCTACAATGAGCAGTTCTTC.